These 18 T cell receptor beta chains originate from one sample sequenced in a study of T cell responses to AZD1222 COVID-19 vaccine (dated by TCRdb to about 2021). The library was made by the immunoSEQ multiplex PCR assay. Here the immuneACCESS table is served through TCRdb, limited to in-frame sequences with V and J called. Missing clones are a known gap in these copies; in checked studies unresolved V genes cover under half, and the rest lacks a known reason. This sample is represented by 110,000 to 150,000 clones; around 90% of them were singletons. The ten largest account for more than 3.5% of the sample. The meaning of the sample's time point label: baseline before first vaccination. The sample here was peripheral blood, taken on day 0 of AZD1222 vaccination. These TCRs come from an adult in good health.

V gene TRBV6-5 combines with J gene TRBJ2-1; possibly TRBD1 for D (6 bases). V dropped 0 bases and J dropped 9 bases, with 18 bases sitting between them. Germline CDR1 and CDR2: MNHEY and SVGAGI. The CDR3 length is 16 residues. As DNA, the CDR3 is TGTGCCAGCAGTTACTCGGGACAATTACCTACAAGTGAGCAGTTCTTC. Encoded protein: CASSYSGQLPTSEQFF.

The V call is TRBV19, the J call TRBJ1-2; TRBD1 matches at 7 bases. CDR1 and CDR2 (germline): LNHDA, SQIVND (reference sequence). Trimming at V came to 7 bases and at J to 3 bases, leaving 11 bases not matched to a gene. This CDR3 is 15 amino acids long. The CDR3 here is CASTPGQRFDYGYTF. CDR3 DNA sequence: TGTGCCAGTACCCCGGGACAGCGTTTTGACTATGGCTACACCTTC.

In its sample, this clone was seen a few times. The chain uses TRBV24-1 and TRBJ2-3, with D tentatively TRBD1 (7 bases). The germline V gene has CDR1 KGHDR and CDR2 SFDVKD. Between the trimmed V and J ends, which lost 4 bases and 2 bases, there was a span of 18 bases. The CDR3 is 17 amino acids. CDR3 protein: CATSDLPGQDYTDTQYF. CDR3 nucleotides: TGTGCCACCAGTGACCTACCCGGACAGGACTACACAGATACGCAGTATTTT.

This clone was observed a single time. The DNA of the CDR3 is TGCGCCAGCAGCTTGGAACGGCTCGGGGGCATTCAGTACTTC. It is translated as CASSLERLGGIQYF. The V gene is TRBV5-1, the J gene TRBJ2-4; TRBD2 is a possible D gene (6 bases). Germline V gene data show CDR1 as SGHRS and CDR2 as YFSETQ. Trimming took 0 bases from V and 9 from J, leaving 13 bases between them. The CDR3 has 14 residues.

A word on this clone: One end of the junction does not line up with germline, which may come from a read error. This chain uses TRBV24-1 with TRBJ2-3, with D perhaps TRBD1 (5 bases). The CDR3 contains 12 residues. The germline CDR1 and CDR2 sequences are KGHDR and SFDVKD. The chain's CDR3 is CATSDFADILHF. DNA of the CDR3: TGTGCCACCAGTGATTTTGCGGACATACTCCATTTT.

A single count supports this clone. The chain employs TRBV7-3 and TRBJ2-1; 10 bases map to TRBD2. Germline-derived CDR1 and CDR2 are SGHTA and FQGTGA. The CDR3 has 15 residues. Germline trimming cut 5 bases from V and 4 bases from J; bases unmatched to any gene: 5. The CDR3 region has the DNA TGTGCCAGCAGCCCAGGACTAGCGGTTTACAATGAGCAGTTCTTC. Encoded protein: CASSPGLAVYNEQFF.

The CDR3 loop is CASSPWDTHQPQHF. Written as DNA, the CDR3 is TGTGCCAGCAGTCCTTGGGACACCCATCAGCCCCAGCATTTT. This sequence joins TRBV28 and TRBJ1-5, with D possibly being TRBD1 (6 bases). The CDR3 contains 14 residues. Germline CDR1 and CDR2: MDHEN and SYDVKM. Deletions cut 5 bases from V and 5 bases from J, with 13 bases between.

This rearrangement joins TRBV7-9 to TRBJ2-1; TRBD1 agrees at 8 bases. The V segment lost 5 bases and the J segment 9 bases; nucleotides outside the gene matches: 6. The CDR3 has 13 residues. CDR1 and CDR2 (germline): SEHNR, FQNEAQ (reference sequence). CDR3 sequence: CASSRDRGGEQFF. CDR3 coding DNA: TGTGCCAGCAGCCGAGACAGGGGAGGTGAGCAGTTCTTC. The complete variable domain, with remaining parts taken from reference TRBV7-9 and TRBJ2-1, reads DTGVSQNPRHKITKRGQNVTFRCDPISEHNRLYWYRQTLGQGPEFLTYFQNEAQLEKSRLLSDRFSAERPKGSFSTLEIQRTEQGDSAMYLCASSRDRGGEQFFGPGTRLTVL.

This chain links TRBV27 with TRBJ2-2; D is unclear. The CDR3 has 12 amino acids. Germline-derived CDR1 and CDR2 are MNHEY and SMNVEV (reference sequence). V lost 5 bases and J 4 bases, leaving 5 bases between the germline ends. The CDR3 nucleotides are TGTGCCAGCAGTACCGCCACCGGGGAGCTGTTTTTT. Translated: CASSTATGELFF.

The rearrangement links TRBV3-1 (or the pseudogene TRBV3-2) to TRBJ1-1; D is uncertain. V gave up 5 bases and J gave up 5 bases, with 12 bases separating them. The CDR3 is 13 amino acids. Germline V gene lookup returns CDR1 LGHDT and CDR2 YNNKEL (reference sequence). CDR3 sequence: CASSALTKTEAFF. Here the CDR3 DNA reads TGTGCCAGCAGCGCACTAACCAAGACTGAAGCTTTCTTT.

V usage is TRBV5-5 and J usage is TRBJ1-4; TRBD1 matches 8 bases. In germline, CDR1 is SGHKS, CDR2 YYEKEE (reference sequence). The CDR3 runs to 13 residues. V trimming: 4 bases; J trimming: 7 bases; junction bases outside the gene matches: 3. CDR3 sequence (DNA): TGTGCCAGCAGCAGGACAGGGTTTGAAAAACTGTTTTTT. The encoded protein is CASSRTGFEKLFF.

The chain is built from TRBV27 and TRBJ2-5, with 7 positions matching TRBD2. The V segment lost 10 bases and the J segment 1 base; nucleotides outside the gene matches: 6. The CDR3 length is 13 residues. Germline V gene lookup returns CDR1 MNHEY and CDR2 SMNVEV (reference sequence). The CDR3, as DNA: TGTGCCACCGCGCGGGGGTCCCAAGAGACCCAGTACTTC. It translates to CATARGSQETQYF.

The rearrangement uses TRBV7-8 and TRBJ2-1, with D perhaps matching TRBD1 (5 bases). Trimming shortened V by 5 bases and J by 10 bases, and 12 bases separated the two germline ends. Germline V lookup: CDR1 SGHVS, CDR2 FQNEAQ. The CDR3 runs to 12 residues. The CDR3 region has the DNA TGTGCCAGCAGCCCGGAAGGGGTAGAGCAGTTCTTC. Translation: CASSPEGVEQFF.

The chain employs TRBV4-2 and TRBJ2-7; possible D gene TRBD2, 6 bases. CDR3 size: 16 residues. Trimming pared 0 bases from V and 4 bases from J, leaving 16 bases between. CDR1 is LGHNA, CDR2 YNFKEQ, per germline. The CDR3 reads CASSQDKSGVRYEQYF. In DNA form, the CDR3 reads TGTGCCAGCAGCCAAGATAAATCGGGGGTGAGGTACGAGCAGTACTTC.

The V call is TRBV19, the J call TRBJ2-7, with 8 bases aligning to TRBD2. This CDR3 spans 15 amino acids. V gave up 5 bases and J gave up 2 bases; unmatched junction bases: 8. Germline CDR1 is LNHDA and CDR2 is SQIVND (reference sequence). CDR3 sequence (DNA): TGTGCCAGTAGTGGGGAGCGGGGGAATCCCTACGAGCAGTACTTC. Amino acid sequence: CASSGERGNPYEQYF.

V gene TRBV3-1 (or the pseudogene TRBV3-2) combines with J gene TRBJ1-3; D is ambiguous. Between the trimmed V and J ends, which lost 4 bases and 3 bases, there was a span of 10 bases. CDR1 LGHDT and CDR2 YNNKEL come from the germline V gene (reference sequence). The CDR3 contains 14 residues. The CDR3 coding sequence is TGTGCCAGCAGCCCGGGCCGCGGTGGAAACACCATATATTTT. As protein: CASSPGRGGNTIYF.

V is TRBV27 and J is TRBJ2-1; 11 bases fit TRBD1. Germline CDR1 MNHEY, CDR2 SMNVEV (reference sequence). The CDR3 spans 15 residues. V lost 4 bases to trimming and J lost 9 bases; unmatched junction nucleotides: 8. The chain's CDR3 is CASSYGTGGLGEQFF. The CDR3 nucleotides read TGTGCCAGCAGTTATGGGACAGGGGGGCTGGGTGAGCAGTTCTTC.

The chain carries TRBV6-6 and TRBJ1-2, with 7 bases lining up with TRBD1. J gave up 3 bases and V 5 bases, and 3 bases lay outside the gene matches. In germline, CDR1 is MNHNY, CDR2 SVGAGI (reference sequence). The CDR3 has 13 amino acids. Here the CDR3 reads CASSRQGDYGYTF. The CDR3 coding sequence is TGTGCCAGCAGTCGACAGGGTGACTATGGCTACACCTTC.